Below are 27 T cell receptor beta chains sequenced from a single sample in a study of shared T cell receptors in the human thymus (dated by TCRdb to about 2021). The method behind the library was the immunoSEQ multiplex PCR assay. The immuneACCESS repertoire file appears here via TCRdb, limited to in-frame rearrangements. These files lack a portion of the clones; in checked studies, under half of the deficit traces to unresolved V genes, and the cause of the others is not known. Within this sample are approximately 730,000 clones, with 70% to 90% of them counted one time only. The biggest ten clones account for about 0.0098% of the sample. This sample also belongs to another study, concerning human thymus T cells.

Sequencing was done on a sample of thymocytes. These TCRs come from a girl less than two years old with a congenital heart defect. Donor details come from another sample of the same person, matched by shared clones.

The chain couples TRBV10-3 to TRBJ2-7; 9 bases match TRBD1. CDR1 and CDR2 from the germline V gene are ENHRY and SYGVKD. V was pared by 7 bases and J by 5 bases, with 6 bases of the junction left unmatched. CDR3 size: 13 residues. The chain's CDR3 is CAIKGTGFDEQYF. CDR3 coding DNA: TGTGCCATCAAAGGGACAGGGTTCGACGAGCAGTACTTC.

The chain carries TRBV6-1 and TRBJ1-2; TRBD1 agrees at 9 bases. Trimming took 3 bases from V and 8 from J; bases not matched to a gene: 25. The CDR3 length is 20 residues. Germline V CDR1 and CDR2: MNHNS, SASEGT. The CDR3, as DNA: TGTGCCAGCAGTGAGGGACAGGGCCAAATCCCTCCCATTACCCATCAGGGCTACACCTTC. Translated: CASSEGQGQIPPITHQGYTF.

The V gene is TRBV9, the J gene TRBJ1-2; D not resolved. Germline V CDR1 and CDR2: SGDLS, YYNGEE. The CDR3 contains 15 residues. V was shortened by 4 bases and J by 1 base, with 14 bases between the two germline ends. The CDR3 is CASSTGRDVNYGYTF. DNA of the CDR3: TGTGCCAGCAGCACCGGGAGAGACGTTAACTATGGCTACACCTTC.

This chain uses TRBV6-1 with TRBJ1-6; tentative D call: TRBD1 (5 bases). The V gene lost 7 bases and the J gene lost 7 bases, with 17 bases spanning the gap. CDR1 is MNHNS, CDR2 SASEGT, per germline. This CDR3 has 15 residues. The CDR3, as DNA: TGTGCCAGCACTCCCTTCCGACAGCTGAATTCACCCCTCCACTTT. This gives the protein CASTPFRQLNSPLHF.

The CDR3: CAWRVRNTKKRDRAQETQYF. The CDR3 DNA follows: TGTGCCTGGAGAGTAAGAAACACCAAAAAACGGGACAGGGCACAAGAGACCCAGTACTTC. J is TRBJ2-5 and V is TRBV30; 9 bases match TRBD1. After removal of 3 bases from V and 2 bases from J, the junction contained 22 bases not matched to a gene. CDR3 length equals 20 residues. Per the germline V gene, CDR1 is GTSNPN and CDR2 is SVGIG (reference sequence).

This chain connects TRBV5-1 to TRBJ2-6; D is possibly TRBD2 (7 bases). Germline V gives CDR1 SGHRS, CDR2 YFSETQ. Trimming shortened V by 7 bases and J by 0 bases, and 17 bases separated the two germline ends. CDR3 length equals 17 residues. CDR3 bases: TGCGCCAGCGGGGTGGGGGGGCGAGGCTCTGGGGCCAACGTCCTGACTTTC. As protein: CASGVGGRGSGANVLTF.

J is TRBJ2-1 and V is TRBV11-2, with TRBD2 matching over 11 bases. The length of the CDR3 is 16 residues. V lost 3 bases to trimming and J lost 6 bases; unmatched junction nucleotides: 7. Germline V lookup: CDR1 SGHAT, CDR2 FQNNGV. CDR3 residues: CASSLASSGGINEQFF. CDR3 DNA: TGTGCCAGCAGCTTGGCATCTAGCGGGGGGATCAATGAGCAGTTCTTC.

This clone has a single count. The V gene is TRBV27, the J gene TRBJ1-2, with TRBD1 identical over 7 bases. The V segment lost 5 bases and the J segment 0 bases; nucleotides outside the gene matches: 9. The CDR3 covers 16 residues. Germline-derived CDR1 and CDR2 are MNHEY and SMNVEV (reference sequence). CDR3 sequence reads: CASSTHRQGTNYGYTF. The CDR3 DNA follows: TGTGCCAGCAGTACCCATCGACAGGGAACTAACTATGGCTACACCTTC.

The chain employs TRBV27 and TRBJ1-1, with 7 bases fitting TRBD1. After removal of 6 bases from V and 4 bases from J, the junction contained 5 bases not matched to a gene. Germline assignment: CDR1 MNHEY and CDR2 SMNVEV (reference sequence). The CDR3 spans 13 residues. The CDR3 reads CASRNRGGTEAFF. CDR3 in DNA: TGTGCCAGCAGAAACAGGGGTGGCACTGAAGCTTTCTTT.

The CDR3 coding sequence is TGTGCCAGCAGTTCTACAGGGGCGGCCGAGCAGTACTTC. The encoded protein is CASSSTGAAEQYF. This sequence joins TRBV6-1 and TRBJ2-7; the match to TRBD1 covers 7 bases. J lost 6 bases, V lost 5 bases, and 7 bases had no gene match. The germline CDR1 and CDR2 sequences are MNHNS and SASEGT. CDR3 length: 13 residues.

The chain combines TRBV2 with TRBJ1-5, with 8 bases matching TRBD1. The germline CDR1 and CDR2 sequences are SNHLY and FYNNEI. There are 15 residues in the CDR3. J was trimmed by 6 bases and V by 5 bases; bases with no gene match: 9. The CDR3 DNA is TGTGCCAGCAGTTCGGCGGGACAGGAGGGTCAGCCCCAGCATTTT. It encodes CASSSAGQEGQPQHF.

V is TRBV4-1 and J is TRBJ1-5; 7 positions match TRBD1. V was clipped by 0 bases and J by 0 bases; unmatched bases: 14. This CDR3 has 20 amino acids. CDR1 MGHRA and CDR2 YSYEKL come from the germline V gene. As DNA, the CDR3 is TGCGCCAGCAGCCAAGATTATAGGACAGGTGGGGGGTATAGCAATCAGCCCCAGCATTTT. Its protein is CASSQDYRTGGGYSNQPQHF.

This chain joins TRBV9 and TRBJ2-7; 11 bases are a match to TRBD2. From germline, CDR1 is SGDLS and CDR2 YYNGEE. The J segment lost 3 bases and the V segment lost 0 bases, leaving 5 bases of the junction unmatched. The CDR3 has 16 amino acids. CDR3 region: CASSVGLAGGVYEQYF. The CDR3 nucleotides read TGTGCCAGCAGCGTAGGCCTAGCGGGGGGAGTCTACGAGCAGTACTTC. Drawing the rest from reference TRBV9 and TRBJ2-7, the complete variable domain is DSGVTQTPKHLITATGQRVTLRCSPRSGDLSVYWYQQSLDQGLQFLIQYYNGEERAKGNILERFSAQQFPDLHSELNLSSLELGDSALYFCASSVGLAGGVYEQYFGPGTRLTVT.

V gene TRBV6-4 combines with J gene TRBJ1-2; 7 bases agree with TRBD1. The germline V gene has CDR1 MRHNA and CDR2 SNTAGT. The ends lost 6 bases at V and 4 bases at J; junction bases unmatched: 5. This CDR3 is built from 13 residues. CDR3 sequence: CASRSRDSYGYTF. The CDR3 DNA follows: TGTGCCAGCAGATCAAGGGACAGCTATGGCTACACCTTC.

This clone turned up a few times. The chain combines TRBV20-1 with TRBJ1-1; TRBD1 matches at 8 bases. V lost 3 bases to trimming and J lost 10 bases; unmatched junction nucleotides: 4. The CDR3 length is 11 residues. CDR1 DFQATT and CDR2 SNEGSKA come from the germline V gene (reference sequence). CDR3 sequence: CSARDRVGAFF. The CDR3 nucleotides read TGCAGTGCTAGGGACAGGGTAGGAGCTTTCTTT.

The rearrangement uses TRBV19 and TRBJ1-6; 7 bases map to TRBD1. The CDR3 extends over 20 amino acids. V lost 5 bases, J lost 13 bases, and 29 bases stayed unmatched. Germline CDR1 and CDR2: LNHDA and SQIVND (reference sequence). In DNA, the CDR3 is TGTGCCAGTAGTTCCCCTTCCGGGACAGCTTTAGGATTAGGCTCTTCGCCCCTCCACTTT. Encoded protein: CASSSPSGTALGLGSSPLHF.

The chain uses TRBV7-2 and TRBJ2-3; perhaps TRBD2 as D (7 bases). The germline V gene encodes CDR1 SGHTA and CDR2 FQGNSA. CDR3 length equals 15 residues. The V end was cut by 5 bases, the J end by 5 bases, with 17 bases between. The CDR3 DNA follows: TGTGCCAGCAGCCCGAGGGGGGGGAGGGGAGATACGCAGTATTTT. The encoded protein is CASSPRGGRGDTQYF.

The CDR3 region is CASGLRHTGELFF. CDR3 DNA: TGTGCTAGTGGTTTGAGACATACCGGGGAGCTGTTTTTT. The genes are TRBV12-5 and TRBJ2-2; D remains unclear. The CDR3 runs to 13 residues. The V end was cut by 2 bases, the J end by 5 bases, with 6 bases between. From germline, CDR1 is LGHNT and CDR2 FRNRAP.

The chain has TRBV4-1 and TRBJ2-7; tentatively, D is TRBD1 (6 bases). Germline CDR1 and CDR2: MGHRA and YSYEKL. This CDR3 has 19 amino acids. V lost 2 bases to trimming and J lost 0 bases, with 23 bases between them. CDR3 sequence reads: CASSQLYRDNRGNSYEQYF. CDR3 sequence (DNA): TGCGCCAGCAGCCAACTCTACCGGGACAACCGAGGTAACTCCTACGAGCAGTACTTC.

The J gene is TRBJ1-2, the V gene TRBV4-1, with a weak D call TRBD1 (5 bases). V lost 0 bases, J lost 3 bases, and 23 bases lay in between. Germline V lookup: CDR1 MGHRA, CDR2 YSYEKL. The CDR3 is 19 amino acids. DNA of the CDR3: TGCGCCAGCAGCCAAGATTGGAGCGGGACGGGGGAAGGGGACTATGGCTACACCTTC. Amino acid sequence: CASSQDWSGTGEGDYGYTF.

Notes on this clone: One end of the junction varies from germline; a read error may be responsible. Within the sample, other DNA sequences also encode this same CDR3. The rearrangement joins TRBV7-6 to TRBJ1-6; D gene uncertain. Germline values: CDR1 SGHVS, CDR2 FNYEAQ. The CDR3 contains 16 residues. This chain's CDR3 is CASSSRREPLNSPLHF. The CDR3 nucleotides are TGTGCCAGCAGCTCGCGCCGGGAGCCGCTTAATTCCCCCCTCCACTTT.

The genes are TRBV27 and TRBJ2-5; weak D call: TRBD1 (5 bases). The CDR3 has 16 amino acids. Trimming pared 3 bases from V and 4 bases from J, leaving 18 bases between. The V gene's germline CDR1 is MNHEY and CDR2 SMNVEV (reference sequence). CDR3: CASSFGGASKRETQYF. CDR3 nucleotide sequence: TGTGCCAGCAGTTTCGGTGGGGCCTCTAAACGAGAGACCCAGTACTTC.

The chain joins TRBV19 to TRBJ1-1; tentative D call: TRBD1 (6 bases). The CDR3 consists of 17 residues. The germline gives CDR1 LNHDA, CDR2 SQIVND (reference sequence). Trimming took 3 bases from V and 1 from J, leaving 18 bases between them. In DNA form, the CDR3 reads TGTGCCAGTAGTATGGGGCAGGGGTCACCCCGGAACACTGAAGCTTTCTTT. Its protein product is CASSMGQGSPRNTEAFF.

CDR3 protein: CASIGTEIYEQYF. The CDR3 nucleotides read TGTGCCAGCATAGGGACAGAGATCTACGAGCAGTACTTC. This chain links TRBV2 with TRBJ2-7, with 7 bases fitting TRBD1. The ends lost 7 bases at V and 3 bases at J; junction bases unmatched: 6. CDR3 size: 13 residues. Germline CDR1 reads SNHLY; CDR2 reads FYNNEI.

This clone appeared once. This chain uses TRBV25-1 with TRBJ1-5; D gene ambiguous. The germline gives CDR1 MGHDK, CDR2 SYGVNS. The CDR3 is 15 residues long. The V and J ends lost 4 bases and 3 bases respectively, with 13 bases between them. The CDR3 spells CASSVSSGPNQPQHF. The CDR3 DNA follows: TGTGCCAGCAGTGTGTCGTCAGGTCCCAATCAGCCCCAGCATTTT.

This chain uses TRBV28 with TRBJ1-3; D might be TRBD1 (5 bases). V was clipped by 8 bases and J by 3 bases, with 11 bases between them. From germline, CDR1 is MDHEN and CDR2 SYDVKM. The CDR3 has 13 residues. The CDR3 DNA is TGTGCCAGCCTCGGGGGGAGTGGAAACACCATATATTTT. The encoded protein is CASLGGSGNTIYF.

This clone was observed a handful of times. The chain carries TRBV6-5 and TRBJ2-1; D may be TRBD1 (5 bases). Germline CDR1 and CDR2: MNHEY and SVGAGI. This CDR3 contains 13 residues. V was shortened by 7 bases and J by 2 bases, with 9 bases between the two germline ends. In DNA, the CDR3 is TGTGCCAGCAAAATAGGGGCCTACAATGAGCAGTTCTTC. It yields the protein CASKIGAYNEQFF.